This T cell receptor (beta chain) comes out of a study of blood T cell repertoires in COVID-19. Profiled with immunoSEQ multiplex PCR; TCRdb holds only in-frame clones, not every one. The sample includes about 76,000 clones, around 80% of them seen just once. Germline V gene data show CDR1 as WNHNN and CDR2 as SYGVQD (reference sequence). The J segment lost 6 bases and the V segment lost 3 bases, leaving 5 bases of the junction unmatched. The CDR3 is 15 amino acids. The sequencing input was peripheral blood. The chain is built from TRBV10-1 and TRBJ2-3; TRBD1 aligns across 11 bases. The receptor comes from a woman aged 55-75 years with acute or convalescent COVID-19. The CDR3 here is CASSDPGQGEDTQYF. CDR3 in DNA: TGCGCCAGCAGTGATCCGGGACAGGGGGAGGATACGCAGTATTTT.